This entry lists 17 T cell receptor beta chains sequenced from one sample in a study of response to subunit inactivated influenza vaccine. Using its own MiXCR run on the RT-PCR reads, TCRdb lists one record per CDR3 protein. The repertoire holds hundreds of thousands of distinct CDR3 sequences, with less than 20% as singletons. Here the sequenced sample was PBMCs from blood, taken 11 to 12 days after vaccination. These receptors were taken from a man aged 45-60 years who received an inactivated influenza vaccine.

This clonotype has more than one count but fewer than ten. J is TRBJ2-3 and V is TRBV7-8, with a weak D call TRBD2 (6 bases). From germline, CDR1 is SGHVS and CDR2 FQNEAQ. The CDR3 totals 14 residues. The germline V and J ends were trimmed by 4 bases and 6 bases, with 14 bases remaining between them. The CDR3 spells CASSSGDRADTQYF. CDR3 sequence (DNA): TGTGCCAGCAGCTCGGGAGATAGGGCCGATACGCAGTATTTT.

This clonotype was seen a few times. The rearrangement joins TRBV4-3 to TRBJ2-1, with D unresolved. The germline gives CDR1 LGHNA, CDR2 YSLEER. The CDR3 length is 16 residues. The V gene lost 0 bases and the J gene lost 7 bases, with 16 bases spanning the gap. The CDR3 bases are TGCGCCAGCAGCCAAGATGCCCCGGCCCATAGGAATGAGCAGTTCTTC. Protein product: CASSQDAPAHRNEQFF.

This clonotype was seen repeatedly, ten times or more. The CDR3 coding sequence is TGTGCCAGCAGTTATGAGGGGGGCTCTGGAAACACCATATATTTT. Amino acids: CASSYEGGSGNTIYF. The rearrangement joins TRBV6-5 to TRBJ1-3, with D maybe TRBD1 (6 bases). Germline CDR1 is MNHEY and CDR2 is SVGAGI. The CDR3 consists of 15 residues. Trimming stripped 3 bases from V and 0 bases from J, with 9 bases between.

The V and J genes are TRBV28 and TRBJ2-7, with 9 bases identical to TRBD1. This CDR3 is built from 15 residues. CDR1 and CDR2 (germline): MDHEN, SYDVKM. V dropped 4 bases and J dropped 6; count of bases not matched to a gene: 10. The CDR3 nucleotides read TGTGCCAGCAGTTCCTCCGGGACAGGGAGGCTCGAGCAGTACTTC. Protein product: CASSSSGTGRLEQYF.

This clonotype was counted many times. This chain uses TRBV7-9 with TRBJ1-1; 10 bases match TRBD1. The germline gives CDR1 SEHNR, CDR2 FQNEAQ (reference sequence). V dropped 3 bases and J dropped 5; count of bases not matched to a gene: 3. CDR3 length: 14 residues. The CDR3: CASSFGQGGTEAFF. DNA for the CDR3: TGTGCCAGCAGCTTTGGACAGGGGGGAACTGAAGCTTTCTTT.

This sequence joins TRBV25-1 and TRBJ2-1, with 7 bases lining up with TRBD2. This CDR3 is built from 15 residues. CDR1 is MGHDK, CDR2 SYGVNS, per germline. V shed 3 bases, J shed 9 bases, and the junction held 11 bases outside the gene matches. CDR3 sequence (DNA): TGTGCCAGCAGTGACCCGGGAGGTCCCTCCACTGAGCAGTTCTTC. Translation gives CASSDPGGPSTEQFF.

This clonotype was seen only a few times. The rearrangement uses TRBV5-1 and TRBJ1-1; no clear D. Trimming removed 6 bases at V and 1 base at J, with 7 bases between. The CDR3 runs to 12 residues. Per germline, CDR1 SGHRS and CDR2 YFSETQ. CDR3 coding DNA: TGCGCCAGCAAAGTAGGGAACACTGAAGCTTTCTTT. Translation: CASKVGNTEAFF.

The gene calls are TRBV15 and TRBJ2-7; D unresolved. CDR3 length equals 15 residues. The V and J ends lost 0 bases and 1 base respectively, with 10 bases between them. The germline gives CDR1 LNHNV, CDR2 YYDKDF (reference sequence). The CDR3 nucleotides are TGTGCCACCAGCAGAGATCCCTTGGCTTCCTACGAGCAGTACTTC. This encodes CATSRDPLASYEQYF.

This clonotype was detected a few times. The chain links TRBV6-5 to TRBJ2-3; 8 positions match TRBD2. The germline V gene encodes CDR1 MNHEY and CDR2 SVGAGI. The V gene end was trimmed by 1 base and the J gene end by 6 bases; junction bases not matched to a gene: 3. The CDR3 consists of 14 residues. As DNA, the CDR3 is TGTGCCAGCAGTTACTTCGCTAGCGGGGATACGCAGTATTTT. This translates into CASSYFASGDTQYF.

V usage is TRBV29-1 and J usage is TRBJ1-1; weak D call: TRBD1 (6 bases). V was trimmed by 6 bases and J by 0 bases, leaving 11 bases between them. CDR1 is SQVTM and CDR2 is ANQGSEA in the germline V gene. The CDR3 is made up of 13 amino acids. The CDR3 spells CSVGGGLNTEAFF. The DNA of the CDR3 is TGCAGCGTAGGAGGGGGGTTGAACACTGAAGCTTTCTTT.

The chain combines TRBV4-3 with TRBJ2-3; D uncertain. The CDR3 extends over 16 amino acids. V lost 0 bases to trimming and J lost 5 bases, with 15 bases between them. Germline V gene lookup returns CDR1 LGHNA and CDR2 YSLEER. The chain's CDR3 is CASSQDLPHVVDTQYF. CDR3 sequence (DNA): TGCGCCAGCAGCCAAGATTTACCCCACGTCGTAGATACGCAGTATTTT.

At least ten counts were recorded for this clonotype. The J gene is TRBJ1-2, the V gene TRBV5-1; the D is unclear. Between the trimmed V and J ends, which lost 3 bases and 5 bases, there was a span of 17 bases. The CDR3 has 15 residues. Germline V CDR1 and CDR2: SGHRS, YFSETQ. The CDR3 region has the DNA TGCGCCAGCAGCTCGGTAGAGGGTTCGCGGTATGGCTACACCTTC. Its protein is CASSSVEGSRYGYTF. The entire variable domain, with the rest obtained from reference TRBV5-1 and TRBJ1-2, is as follows: KAGVTQTPRYLIKTRGQQVTLSCSPISGHRSVSWYQQTPGQGLQFLFEYFSETQRNKGNFPGRFSGRQFSNSRSEMNVSTLELGDSALYLCASSSVEGSRYGYTFGSGTRLTVV.

The J gene is TRBJ2-5, the V gene TRBV6-1; 10 nucleotides match TRBD1. This CDR3 has 16 residues. The V gene end was trimmed by 6 bases and the J gene end by 4 bases; junction bases not matched to a gene: 11. Germline V gene lookup returns CDR1 MNHNS and CDR2 SASEGT. The CDR3 loop reads CASRGWDRGFGETQYF. The DNA of the CDR3 is TGTGCCAGCAGAGGATGGGACAGGGGTTTCGGAGAGACCCAGTACTTC.

This clonotype was observed at least ten times. The gene calls are TRBV4-2 and TRBJ2-1; no firm D call. Germline CDR1 LGHNA, CDR2 YNFKEQ. This CDR3 comprises 12 residues. Trimming pared 1 base from V and 7 bases from J, leaving 5 bases between. The CDR3 DNA reads as TGTGCCAGCAGCCAAGTACCAAATGAGCAGTTCTTC. Amino acid sequence: CASSQVPNEQFF.

The chain has TRBV29-1 and TRBJ2-7; the D gene is possibly TRBD1 (6 bases). The germline V gene has CDR1 SQVTM and CDR2 ANQGSEA. With 4 bases removed from V and 3 bases from J, the gap between germline ends came to 10 bases. The CDR3 contains 12 residues. Here the CDR3 reads CSVAGEYYEQYF. The DNA of the CDR3 is TGCAGCGTTGCAGGGGAGTACTACGAGCAGTACTTC.

This chain connects TRBV29-1 to TRBJ1-2; D may be TRBD1 (5 bases). Per the germline V gene, CDR1 is SQVTM and CDR2 is ANQGSEA. Trimming removed 2 bases at V and 1 base at J, with 11 bases between. The CDR3 consists of 14 residues. In DNA, the CDR3 is TGCAGCGTTGAAAGGGCAGGGATTAACTATGGCTACACCTTC. The encoded protein is CSVERAGINYGYTF.

In this sample, this clonotype turned up a few times. V is TRBV15 and J is TRBJ2-7; 13 bases are shared with TRBD2. The trim removed 4 bases at V and 10 bases at J, leaving 7 bases unmatched. Per the germline V gene, CDR1 is LNHNV and CDR2 is YYDKDF (reference sequence). The CDR3 runs to 14 residues. CDR3 nucleotides: TGTGCCACCAGCACTGGACTAGCGGGAGAGAATCAGTACTTC. Residues: CATSTGLAGENQYF. Drawing the rest from reference TRBV15 and TRBJ2-7, the complete variable domain is DAMVIQNPRYQVTQFGKPVTLSCSQTLNHNVMYWYQQKSSQAPKLLFHYYDKDFNNEADTPDNFQSRRPNTSFCFLDIRSPGLGDTAMYLCATSTGLAGENQYFGPGTRLTVT.